Shown below are 2 T cell receptor beta chains from a single sample sequenced in a study of cytomegalovirus exposure and HLA in healthy donors. The PCR ran on 60 Vbeta and 13 Jbeta primers. The data were produced by immunoSEQ multiplex PCR, yet TCRdb's version contains in-frame clones alone and is incomplete. The sample has under 200,000 clones, about 77% seen once. The specimen sequenced was PBMCs. Every receptor here comes from a woman aged 40 to 50 in good health and CMV-seropositive.

The J gene is TRBJ2-7, the V gene TRBV5-1, with D hard to call. V was shortened by 4 bases and J by 5 bases, with 16 bases between the two germline ends. The CDR3 runs 14 residues. Germline lookup yields CDR1 SGHRS and CDR2 YFSETQ. The CDR3, as DNA: TGCGCCAGCAGCCCCTTTTGGGCACATGACGAGCAGTACTTC. Residues: CASSPFWAHDEQYF. Complete variable domain (other parts from reference TRBV5-1 and TRBJ2-7): KAGVTQTPRYLIKTRGQQVTLSCSPISGHRSVSWYQQTPGQGLQFLFEYFSETQRNKGNFPGRFSGRQFSNSRSEMNVSTLELGDSALYLCASSPFWAHDEQYFGPGTRLTVT.

The J gene is TRBJ2-1, the V gene TRBV4-1, with 12 bases that match TRBD2. Germline values: CDR1 MGHRA, CDR2 YSYEKL. This CDR3 comprises 17 residues. V was pared by 1 base and J by 7 bases, with 8 bases of the junction left unmatched. The CDR3 nucleotides read TGCGCCAGCAGCCAAGTATCACGACTAGCGGGAGTGAATGAGCAGTTCTTC. Protein sequence: CASSQVSRLAGVNEQFF.